A selection of T cell receptor beta chains follows, all from one sample in a study of blood T cell repertoires in COVID-19. The table came from immunoSEQ multiplex PCR; TCRdb's copy has only in-frame clones and leaves some out. The sample has roughly 200,000 clones, roughly four fifths seen once; the top ten hold 4.4%. The sequencing sample was made of peripheral blood. Every receptor here comes from a man in his forties or fifties with active or convalescent COVID-19. CDR3s include the opening cysteine and the closing phenylalanine or tryptophan. Each record gives: J gene, V gene, CDR3 length, CDR3 protein.

j_call: TRBJ1-4; v_call: TRBV6-5; cdr3_length: 14; cdr3_aa: CASSKTGPNEKLFF
j_call: TRBJ1-1; v_call: TRBV3-1/TRBV3-2; cdr3_length: 14; cdr3_aa: CASSLTPGDTEAFF
j_call: TRBJ1-5; v_call: TRBV28; cdr3_length: 15; cdr3_aa: CASSLMPRGNQPQHF
j_call: TRBJ2-7; v_call: TRBV21-1; cdr3_length: 16; cdr3_aa: CASSKIFRGMMNEQYF
j_call: TRBJ1-1; v_call: TRBV6-5; cdr3_length: 14; cdr3_aa: CASILTGARTEAFF
j_call: TRBJ1-6; v_call: TRBV5-1; cdr3_length: 16; cdr3_aa: CASSLGPSRGNSPLHF
j_call: TRBJ2-1; v_call: TRBV19; cdr3_length: 16; cdr3_aa: CASSLLTGGVYNEQFF
j_call: TRBJ1-5; v_call: TRBV6-2/TRBV6-3; cdr3_length: 15; cdr3_aa: CASSYLRNSNQPQHF
j_call: TRBJ2-2; v_call: TRBV6-5; cdr3_length: 14; cdr3_aa: CASKLTGNTGELFF
j_call: TRBJ1-6; v_call: TRBV14; cdr3_length: 16; cdr3_aa: CASSQVLGQLNSPLHF
j_call: TRBJ2-1; v_call: TRBV4-3; cdr3_length: 15; cdr3_aa: CASSQGQGRDNEQFF
j_call: TRBJ1-3; v_call: TRBV6-5; cdr3_length: 13; cdr3_aa: CASTQPPEGTIYF
j_call: TRBJ1-1; v_call: TRBV27; cdr3_length: 15; cdr3_aa: CASSLSRGGATEAFF
j_call: TRBJ2-1; v_call: TRBV14; cdr3_length: 15; cdr3_aa: CASSQGTSSGNEQFF
j_call: TRBJ2-7; v_call: TRBV5-4; cdr3_length: 13; cdr3_aa: CASSPRTGYEQYF
j_call: TRBJ2-1; v_call: TRBV11-2; cdr3_length: 17; cdr3_aa: CASSLDRLGAGVHEQFF
j_call: TRBJ1-5; v_call: TRBV19; cdr3_length: 15; cdr3_aa: CASSITRGSNQPQHF
j_call: TRBJ1-2; v_call: TRBV5-4; cdr3_length: 14; cdr3_aa: CATHQRQGALGYTF
j_call: TRBJ2-1; v_call: TRBV27; cdr3_length: 13; cdr3_aa: CASSLSGDNEQFF
j_call: TRBJ2-7; v_call: TRBV30; cdr3_length: 15; cdr3_aa: CAWSPGTYILHEQYF
j_call: TRBJ2-5; v_call: TRBV10-1; cdr3_length: 17; cdr3_aa: CASSEWSSLPVEETQYF
j_call: TRBJ2-3; v_call: TRBV30; cdr3_length: 13; cdr3_aa: CASRTGLTDTQYF
j_call: TRBJ1-1; v_call: TRBV30; cdr3_length: 15; cdr3_aa: CAWSVGGLGWTEAFF
j_call: TRBJ2-3; v_call: TRBV12-3/TRBV12-4; cdr3_length: 10; cdr3_aa: CASSRVTQYF
j_call: TRBJ2-1; v_call: TRBV6-5; cdr3_length: 16; cdr3_aa: CASSYLWAGNYNEQFF
j_call: TRBJ1-1; v_call: TRBV5-1; cdr3_length: 15; cdr3_aa: CASSSGQGKNTEAFF
j_call: TRBJ1-1; v_call: TRBV27; cdr3_length: 15; cdr3_aa: CASSWSPGAQTEAFF
j_call: TRBJ2-5; v_call: TRBV7-2; cdr3_length: 13; cdr3_aa: CASSSLVEETQYF
j_call: TRBJ1-1; v_call: TRBV20-1; cdr3_length: 17; cdr3_aa: CSASGQPGRGPNTEAFF
j_call: TRBJ2-1; v_call: TRBV5-1; cdr3_length: 17; cdr3_aa: CASSTGLTGGANNEQFF
j_call: TRBJ2-3; v_call: TRBV5-1; cdr3_length: 14; cdr3_aa: CASSPGPSADTQYF
j_call: TRBJ1-5; v_call: TRBV6-2/TRBV6-3; cdr3_length: 15; cdr3_aa: CASSYSGRGNQPQHF
j_call: TRBJ1-2; v_call: TRBV19; cdr3_length: 16; cdr3_aa: CASSMARGQLNYGYTF
j_call: TRBJ2-5; v_call: TRBV12-5; cdr3_length: 14; cdr3_aa: CASGLGQGGETQYF
j_call: TRBJ1-1; v_call: TRBV7-9; cdr3_length: 16; cdr3_aa: CASSRTDRGRYTEAFF
j_call: TRBJ2-3; v_call: TRBV24-1; cdr3_length: 15; cdr3_aa: CATSEGGGLTDTQYF
j_call: TRBJ1-2; v_call: TRBV9; cdr3_length: 17; cdr3_aa: CASSAPGTGSGRYGYTF
j_call: TRBJ2-1; v_call: TRBV7-6; cdr3_length: 14; cdr3_aa: CASSLAKTYNEQFF
j_call: TRBJ1-4; v_call: TRBV5-1; cdr3_length: 17; cdr3_aa: CASSLSMGQGSNEKLFF
j_call: TRBJ1-5; v_call: TRBV27; cdr3_length: 14; cdr3_aa: CASSLLGGNQPQHF
j_call: TRBJ1-2; v_call: TRBV21-1; cdr3_length: 13; cdr3_aa: CASIGTVEYGYTF
j_call: TRBJ1-2; v_call: TRBV30; cdr3_length: 12; cdr3_aa: CAWSVVDYGYTF
j_call: TRBJ1-1; v_call: TRBV5-6; cdr3_length: 12; cdr3_aa: CASSVRRSEAFF
j_call: TRBJ2-1; v_call: TRBV4-2; cdr3_length: 16; cdr3_aa: CASSQYSGGAANEQFF
j_call: TRBJ2-3; v_call: TRBV9; cdr3_length: 16; cdr3_aa: CASSEPGLAGTDTQYF
j_call: TRBJ1-1; v_call: TRBV30; cdr3_length: 14; cdr3_aa: CAWKGPGRDTEAFF
j_call: TRBJ2-7; v_call: TRBV11-3; cdr3_length: 13; cdr3_aa: CASSSTGDYEQYF
j_call: TRBJ1-3; v_call: TRBV19; cdr3_length: 14; cdr3_aa: CASSVQGSGNTIYF
j_call: TRBJ1-1; v_call: TRBV6-1; cdr3_length: 16; cdr3_aa: CASSEAKGYLDTEAFF
j_call: TRBJ1-4; v_call: TRBV2; cdr3_length: 14; cdr3_aa: CASSPGQLGEKLFF
j_call: TRBJ2-1; v_call: TRBV5-4; cdr3_length: 17; cdr3_aa: CASSMGGRGNNGNEQFF
j_call: TRBJ2-5; v_call: TRBV18; cdr3_length: 12; cdr3_aa: CASSPRRETQYF
j_call: TRBJ1-4; v_call: TRBV4-3; cdr3_length: 16; cdr3_aa: CASSQVSGQRNEKLFF
j_call: TRBJ2-2; v_call: TRBV19; cdr3_length: 18; cdr3_aa: CASSPPSGGRGNTGELFF
j_call: TRBJ2-7; v_call: TRBV19; cdr3_length: 13; cdr3_aa: CASGGLALHEQYF
j_call: TRBJ1-4; v_call: TRBV28; cdr3_length: 14; cdr3_aa: CASSAGPANEKLFF
j_call: TRBJ1-4; v_call: TRBV2; cdr3_length: 14; cdr3_aa: CASNQDSSNEKLFF
j_call: TRBJ1-4; v_call: TRBV6-1; cdr3_length: 15; cdr3_aa: CASSEGGGLVEKLFF
j_call: TRBJ2-2; v_call: TRBV12-3/TRBV12-4; cdr3_length: 13; cdr3_aa: CASSFRAAGELFF